These 8 T cell receptor beta chains originate from one sample sequenced in a study of control samples from healthy donors and cancer patients. Sequencing was performed with immunoSEQ multiplex PCR; in TCRdb, only in-frame clones are kept and a portion is missing. Here the sample spans some 67,000 clones, around 87% being singletons. The source material was PBMCs. These receptors came from a woman aged 50 to 60 with head and neck cancer.

The gene calls are TRBV4-3 and TRBJ2-3; D remains ambiguous. This CDR3 has 15 residues. The V end was cut by 0 bases, the J end by 2 bases, with 9 bases between. CDR1 is LGHNA, CDR2 YSLEER, per germline. CDR3 nucleotide sequence: TGCGCCAGCAGCCAAGATAGGAAAAACACAGATACGCAGTATTTT. Protein sequence: CASSQDRKNTDTQYF.

The gene calls are TRBV30 and TRBJ1-4, with D unclear. CDR1 is GTSNPN and CDR2 is SVGIG in the germline V gene (reference sequence). V lost 3 bases to trimming and J lost 3 bases, with 11 bases between them. This CDR3 region has 14 residues. As DNA, the CDR3 is TGTGCCTGGAGCGCGGGAGTTTCTAATGAAAAACTGTTTTTT. Protein: CAWSAGVSNEKLFF.

The rearrangement links TRBV6-6 to TRBJ2-4; unclear D gene. The V end lost 5 bases, the J end lost 6 bases, and 11 bases lay between the germline ends. The V gene's germline CDR1 is MNHNY and CDR2 SVGAGI (reference sequence). The CDR3 consists of 13 residues. The CDR3 DNA is TGTGCCAGCAGTCCCACCGCTGGAAACATTCAGTACTTC. As protein: CASSPTAGNIQYF.

The chain couples TRBV14 to TRBJ2-7; no clear D. CDR1 and CDR2 from the germline V gene are SGHDN and FVKESK. Between the trimmed V and J ends, which lost 1 base and 5 bases, there was a span of 12 bases. The CDR3 length is 14 residues. CDR3 sequence (DNA): TGTGCCAGCAGCCAAGTCCGGGCTAAGGACGAGCAGTACTTC. This translates into CASSQVRAKDEQYF. The full variable domain, in which reference TRBV14 and TRBJ2-7 provide the parts outside the CDR3, is EAGVTQFPSHSVIEKGQTVTLRCDPISGHDNLYWYRRVMGKEIKFLLHFVKESKQDESGMPNNRFLAERTGGTYSTLKVQPAELEDSGVYFCASSQVRAKDEQYFGPGTRLTVT.

The chain employs TRBV10-1 and TRBJ1-3; D possibly corresponds to TRBD1 (5 bases). Trimming cost V 4 bases and J 3 bases, with 7 bases left between them. CDR1 is WNHNN, CDR2 SYGVQD, per germline (reference sequence). This CDR3 contains 13 residues. The CDR3 DNA follows: TGCGCCAGCAGTGCAGGGAATGGAAACACCATATATTTT. Its protein is CASSAGNGNTIYF.

The chain uses TRBV7-2 and TRBJ1-5; D perhaps matches TRBD1 (6 bases). The germline gives CDR1 SGHTA, CDR2 FQGNSA. The V and J ends lost 5 bases and 7 bases respectively, with 18 bases between them. The CDR3 contains 15 residues. CDR3 protein: CASSVGGTKDQPQHF. The DNA of the CDR3 is TGTGCCAGCAGCGTAGGCGGGACAAAGGACCAGCCCCAGCATTTT.

The gene calls are TRBV15 and TRBJ1-6; D gene uncertain. The CDR3 has 15 amino acids. V lost 0 bases and J lost 13, with 16 bases in between. CDR1 is LNHNV, CDR2 YYDKDF, per germline (reference sequence). In nucleotides, the CDR3 is TGTGCCACCAGCAGAGATAGGCTAAGTCTGGGGCCCCTCCACTTT. This sequence encodes CATSRDRLSLGPLHF.

V is TRBV28 and J is TRBJ2-7; 9 nucleotides match TRBD2. CDR3 size: 15 residues. Germline trimming cut 7 bases from V and 7 bases from J; bases unmatched to any gene: 14. Germline V gene data show CDR1 as MDHEN and CDR2 as SYDVKM. CDR3 nucleotides: TGTGCCAGCACCCCCGGGGGCGGGGGGGCGCGGGAGCAGTACTTC. Translated: CASTPGGGGAREQYF. The whole variable domain, remainder taken from reference TRBV28 and TRBJ2-7, is DVKVTQSSRYLVKRTGEKVFLECVQDMDHENMFWYRQDPGLGLRLIYFSYDVKMKEKGDIPEGYSVSREKKERFSLILESASTNQTSMYLCASTPGGGGAREQYFGPGTRLTVT.